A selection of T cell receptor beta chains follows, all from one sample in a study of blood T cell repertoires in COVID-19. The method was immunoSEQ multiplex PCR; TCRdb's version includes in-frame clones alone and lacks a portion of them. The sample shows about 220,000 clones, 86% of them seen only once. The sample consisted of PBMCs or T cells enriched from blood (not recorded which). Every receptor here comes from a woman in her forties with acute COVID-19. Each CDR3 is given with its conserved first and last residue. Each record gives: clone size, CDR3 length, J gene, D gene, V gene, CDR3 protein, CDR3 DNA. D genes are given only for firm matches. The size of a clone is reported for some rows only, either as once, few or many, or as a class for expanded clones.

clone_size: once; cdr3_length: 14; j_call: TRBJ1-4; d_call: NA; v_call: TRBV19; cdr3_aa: CASSIGTADEKLFF; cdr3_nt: TGTGCCAGTAGTATAGGCACTGCTGATGAAAAACTGTTTTTT
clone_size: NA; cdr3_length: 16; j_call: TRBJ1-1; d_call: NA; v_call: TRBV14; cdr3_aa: CASSPSQGIKSTEAFF; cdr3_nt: TGTGCCAGCAGCCCCTCGCAGGGGATAAAGTCCACTGAAGCTTTCTTT
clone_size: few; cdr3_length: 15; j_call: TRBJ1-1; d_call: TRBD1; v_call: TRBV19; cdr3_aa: CASISDRGGNTEAFF; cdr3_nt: TGTGCCAGTATTTCGGACAGGGGGGGGAACACTGAAGCTTTCTTT
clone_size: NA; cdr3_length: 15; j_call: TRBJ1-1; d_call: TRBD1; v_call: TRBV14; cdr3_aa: CASSQRTGMDTEAFF; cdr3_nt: TGTGCCAGCAGCCAACGGACAGGGATGGACACTGAAGCTTTCTTT
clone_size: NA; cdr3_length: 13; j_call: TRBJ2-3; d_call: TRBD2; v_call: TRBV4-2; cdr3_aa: CASSQGLAGVGYF; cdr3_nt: TGTGCCAGCAGCCAAGGACTAGCGGGGGTGGGGTATTTT
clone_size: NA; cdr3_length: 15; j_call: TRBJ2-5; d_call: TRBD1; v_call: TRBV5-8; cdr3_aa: CASSLGQGDEETQYF; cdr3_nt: TGTGCCAGCAGCCTGGGACAGGGCGACGAAGAGACCCAGTACTTC
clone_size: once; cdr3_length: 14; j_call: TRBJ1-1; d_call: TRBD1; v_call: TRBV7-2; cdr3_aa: CASSLSDRAPEAFF; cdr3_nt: TGTGCCAGCAGCCTTTCGGACAGGGCCCCTGAAGCTTTCTTT
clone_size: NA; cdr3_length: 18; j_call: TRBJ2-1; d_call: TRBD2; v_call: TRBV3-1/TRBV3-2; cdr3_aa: CASSQDMSGGGKMNEQFF; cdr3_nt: TGTGCCAGCAGCCAAGATATGAGCGGGGGGGGAAAAATGAATGAGCAGTTCTTC
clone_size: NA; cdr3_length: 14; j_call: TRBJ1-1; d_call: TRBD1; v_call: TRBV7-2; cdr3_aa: CASSLGGTGGEAFF; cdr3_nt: TGTGCCAGCAGCTTAGGAGGGACAGGGGGTGAAGCTTTCTTT
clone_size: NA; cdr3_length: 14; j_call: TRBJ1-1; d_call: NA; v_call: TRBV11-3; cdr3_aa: CASSSRDTNTEAFF; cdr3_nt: TGTGCCAGCAGCAGTAGGGACACCAACACTGAAGCTTTCTTT
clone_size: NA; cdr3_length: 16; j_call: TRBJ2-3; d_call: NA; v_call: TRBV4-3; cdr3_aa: CASSQDWGLRTDTQYF; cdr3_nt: TGCGCCAGCAGCCAAGACTGGGGGCTCCGCACAGATACGCAGTATTTT
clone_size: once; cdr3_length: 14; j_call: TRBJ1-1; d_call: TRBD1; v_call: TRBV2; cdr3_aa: CASSAGTGGREAFF; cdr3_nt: TGTGCCAGCAGTGCGGGGACAGGGGGCAGAGAAGCTTTCTTT
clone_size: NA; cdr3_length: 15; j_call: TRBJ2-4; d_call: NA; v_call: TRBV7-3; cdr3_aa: CASSLLGRGQDIQYF; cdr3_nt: TGTGCCAGCAGCTTACTGGGCAGGGGCCAAGACATTCAGTACTTC
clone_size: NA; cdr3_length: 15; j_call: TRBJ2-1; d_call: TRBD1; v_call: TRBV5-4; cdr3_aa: CASSRDSSSYNEQFF; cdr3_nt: TGTGCCAGCAGCCGGGACAGTAGCTCCTACAATGAGCAGTTCTTC
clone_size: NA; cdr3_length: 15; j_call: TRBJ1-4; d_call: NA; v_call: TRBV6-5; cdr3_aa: CASSYLGPSDEKLFF; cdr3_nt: TGTGCCAGCAGTTACCTCGGTCCCTCGGATGAAAAACTGTTTTTT
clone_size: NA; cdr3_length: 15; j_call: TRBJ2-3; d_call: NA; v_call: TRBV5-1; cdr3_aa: CASSLNLRSTDTQYF; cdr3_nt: TGCGCCAGCAGCTTGAACCTCAGGAGCACAGATACGCAGTATTTT
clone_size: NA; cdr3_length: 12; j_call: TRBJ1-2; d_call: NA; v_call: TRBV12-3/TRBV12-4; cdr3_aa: CASSRVPDGYTF; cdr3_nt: TGTGCCAGCAGCCGCGTCCCGGATGGCTACACCTTC
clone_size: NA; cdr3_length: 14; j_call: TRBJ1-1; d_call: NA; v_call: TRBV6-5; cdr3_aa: CASSYSSWNTEAFF; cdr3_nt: TGTGCCAGCAGTTACTCTAGTTGGAACACTGAAGCTTTCTTT
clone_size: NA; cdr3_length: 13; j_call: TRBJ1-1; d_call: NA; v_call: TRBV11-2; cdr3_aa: CASSLGAKGLAFF; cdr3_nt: TGTGCCAGCAGCCTGGGGGCCAAGGGGCTGGCTTTCTTT
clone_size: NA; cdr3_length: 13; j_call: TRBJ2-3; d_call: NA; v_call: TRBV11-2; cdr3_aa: CASSLVGVDTQYF; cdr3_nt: TGTGCCAGCAGCTTAGTAGGGGTAGATACGCAGTATTTT
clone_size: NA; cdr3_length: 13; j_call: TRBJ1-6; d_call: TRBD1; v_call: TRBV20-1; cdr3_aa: CSASGRGLSPLHF; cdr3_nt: TGCAGTGCTAGTGGAAGGGGGCTTTCACCCCTCCACTTT
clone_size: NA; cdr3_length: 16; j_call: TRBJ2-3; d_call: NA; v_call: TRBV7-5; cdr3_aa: CVRSLGQALVTDTQYF; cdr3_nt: TGTGTCAGAAGCCTAGGACAGGCTCTCGTCACAGATACGCAGTATTTT
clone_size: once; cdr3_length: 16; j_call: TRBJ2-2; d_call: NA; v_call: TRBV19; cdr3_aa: CASRGNGGPYSGELFF; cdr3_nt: TGTGCCAGTAGAGGAAACGGGGGGCCTTACAGCGGGGAGCTGTTTTTT
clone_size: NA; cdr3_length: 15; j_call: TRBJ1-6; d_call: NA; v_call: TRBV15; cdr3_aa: CATSRQRPGDSPLHF; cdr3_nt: TGTGCCACCAGCAGGCAAAGGCCCGGGGATTCACCCCTCCACTTT
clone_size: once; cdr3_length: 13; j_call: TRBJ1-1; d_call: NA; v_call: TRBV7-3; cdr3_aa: CASSLSRVAEAFF; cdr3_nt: TGTGCCAGCAGCTTAAGTCGGGTGGCTGAAGCTTTCTTT
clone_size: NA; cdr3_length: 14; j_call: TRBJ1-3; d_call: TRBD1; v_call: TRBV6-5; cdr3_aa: CASSNRGSGNTIYF; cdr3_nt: TGTGCCAGCAGCAACAGGGGCTCTGGAAACACCATATATTTT
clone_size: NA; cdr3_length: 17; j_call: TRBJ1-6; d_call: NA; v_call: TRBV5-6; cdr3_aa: CASSNAHGGASNSPLHF; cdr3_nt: TGTGCCAGCAGCAACGCACACGGGGGGGCCTCAAATTCACCCCTCCACTTT
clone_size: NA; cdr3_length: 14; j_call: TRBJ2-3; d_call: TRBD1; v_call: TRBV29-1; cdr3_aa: CSVVVGQGADTQYF; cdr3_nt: TGCAGCGTTGTGGTGGGACAGGGGGCAGATACGCAGTATTTT
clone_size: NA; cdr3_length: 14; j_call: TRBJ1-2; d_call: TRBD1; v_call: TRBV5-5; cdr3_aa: CASRSDRGSAGYTF; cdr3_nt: TGTGCCAGCAGGTCCGACAGGGGAAGTGCGGGCTACACCTTC
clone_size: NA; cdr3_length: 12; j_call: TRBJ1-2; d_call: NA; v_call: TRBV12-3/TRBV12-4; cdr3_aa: CASSQTDYGYTF; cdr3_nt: TGTGCCAGCAGCCAGACAGACTATGGCTACACCTTC
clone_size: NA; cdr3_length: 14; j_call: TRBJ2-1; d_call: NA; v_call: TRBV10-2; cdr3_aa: CASSAQSGLNEQFF; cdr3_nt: TGCGCCAGCAGTGCTCAAAGCGGCCTAAATGAGCAGTTCTTC
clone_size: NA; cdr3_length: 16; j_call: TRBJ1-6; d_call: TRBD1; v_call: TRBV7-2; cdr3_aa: CASSVDRTGGSSPLHF; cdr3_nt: TGTGCCAGCAGCGTAGATCGTACAGGGGGCAGTTCACCCCTCCACTTT
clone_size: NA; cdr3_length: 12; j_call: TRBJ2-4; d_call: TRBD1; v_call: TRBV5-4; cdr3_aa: CASSSDRSVQYF; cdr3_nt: TGTGCCAGCAGCTCGGACAGGTCGGTTCAGTACTTC
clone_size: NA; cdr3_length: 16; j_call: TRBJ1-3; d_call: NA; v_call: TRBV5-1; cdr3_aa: CASSLAVGGAGNTIYF; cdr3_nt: TGCGCCAGCAGCTTGGCAGTCGGAGGGGCTGGAAACACCATATATTTT
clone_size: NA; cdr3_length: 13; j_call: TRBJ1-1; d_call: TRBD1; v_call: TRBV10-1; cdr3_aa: CASSGQGGTEAFF; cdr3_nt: TGCGCCAGCAGCGGACAGGGTGGGACTGAAGCTTTCTTT
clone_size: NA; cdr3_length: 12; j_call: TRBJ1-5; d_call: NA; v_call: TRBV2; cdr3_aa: CASRGGGQPQHF; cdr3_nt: TGTGCCAGCAGGGGAGGGGGGCAGCCCCAGCATTTT
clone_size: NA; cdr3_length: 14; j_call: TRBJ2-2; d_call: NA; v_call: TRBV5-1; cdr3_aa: CASSQGPPAGELFF; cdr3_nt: TGCGCCAGCAGCCAGGGCCCCCCGGCCGGGGAGCTGTTTTTT
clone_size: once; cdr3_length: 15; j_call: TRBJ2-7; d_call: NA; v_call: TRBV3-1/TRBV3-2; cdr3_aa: CASSLLWDNSHEQYF; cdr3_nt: TGTGCCAGCAGCCTCCTTTGGGACAATTCACACGAGCAGTACTTC
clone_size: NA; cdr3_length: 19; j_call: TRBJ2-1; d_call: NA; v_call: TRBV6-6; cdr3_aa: CASSPLQPFLKSSYNEQFF; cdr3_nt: TGTGCCAGCAGTCCCCTCCAACCCTTTCTCAAGAGCTCCTACAATGAGCAGTTCTTC
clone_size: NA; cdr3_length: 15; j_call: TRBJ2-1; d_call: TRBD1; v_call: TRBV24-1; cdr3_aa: CATSDAGQGYNEQFF; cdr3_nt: TGTGCCACCAGTGATGCGGGACAGGGCTACAATGAGCAGTTCTTC
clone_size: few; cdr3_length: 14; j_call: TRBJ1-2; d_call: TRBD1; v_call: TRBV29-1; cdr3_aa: CSVESGTALPGYTF; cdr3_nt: TGCAGCGTTGAATCGGGGACAGCCCTCCCGGGCTACACCTTC
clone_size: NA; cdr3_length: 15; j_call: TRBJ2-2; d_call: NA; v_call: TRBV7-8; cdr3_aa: CASSLDRANTGELFF; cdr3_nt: TGTGCCAGCAGCTTAGACAGGGCGAACACCGGGGAGCTGTTTTTT
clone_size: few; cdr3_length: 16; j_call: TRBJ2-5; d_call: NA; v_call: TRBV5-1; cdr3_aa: CASSLVLGGVSETQYF; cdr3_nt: TGCGCCAGCAGCTTGGTGTTGGGGGGTGTATCAGAGACCCAGTACTTC
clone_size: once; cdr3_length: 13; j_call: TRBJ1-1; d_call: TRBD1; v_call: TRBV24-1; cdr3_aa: CATSETGVTEAFF; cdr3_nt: TGTGCCACCAGTGAAACAGGGGTCACTGAAGCTTTCTTT
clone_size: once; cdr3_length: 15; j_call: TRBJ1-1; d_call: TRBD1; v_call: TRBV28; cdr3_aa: CASSLGTGPNTEAFF; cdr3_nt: TGTGCCAGCAGTTTAGGGACAGGGCCCAACACTGAAGCTTTCTTT
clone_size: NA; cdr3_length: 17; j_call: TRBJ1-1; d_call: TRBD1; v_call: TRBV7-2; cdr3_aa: CASSWGQGASPNTEAFF; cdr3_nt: TGTGCCAGCAGCTGGGGACAGGGGGCTAGTCCGAACACTGAAGCTTTCTTT
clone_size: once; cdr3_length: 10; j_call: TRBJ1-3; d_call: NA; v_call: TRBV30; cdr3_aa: CPVSGNTIYF; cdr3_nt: TGTCCAGTCTCTGGAAACACCATATATTTT
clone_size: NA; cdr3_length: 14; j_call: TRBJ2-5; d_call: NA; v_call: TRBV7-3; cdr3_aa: CASSPAGVQETQYF; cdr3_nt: TGTGCCAGCAGCCCCGCCGGGGTACAAGAGACCCAGTACTTC
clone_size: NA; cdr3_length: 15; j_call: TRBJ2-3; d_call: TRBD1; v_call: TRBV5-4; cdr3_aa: CASRRTGASTDTQYF; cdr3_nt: TGTGCCAGCAGGAGGACAGGGGCGAGCACAGATACGCAGTATTTT
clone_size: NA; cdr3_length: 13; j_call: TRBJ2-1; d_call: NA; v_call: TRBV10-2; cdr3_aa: CASSEYRNNEQFF; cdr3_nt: TGCGCCAGCAGTGAGTACAGGAACAATGAGCAGTTCTTC
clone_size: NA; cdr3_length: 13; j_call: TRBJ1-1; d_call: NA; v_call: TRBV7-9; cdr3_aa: CASSLRGGTEAFF; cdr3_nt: TGTGCCAGCAGCTTAAGGGGTGGAACTGAAGCTTTCTTT
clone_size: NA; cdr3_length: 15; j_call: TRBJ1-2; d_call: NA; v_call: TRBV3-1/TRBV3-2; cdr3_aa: CASSQARVGNYGYTF; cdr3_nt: TGTGCCAGCAGCCAAGCCAGGGTGGGTAACTATGGCTACACCTTC